This record covers a single T cell receptor (beta chain). Sequence at one end of the junction differs from germline and may be a read error. The assay was immunoSEQ multiplex PCR, and TCRdb's table has in-frame clones only and misses some. The sample holds more than 700 clones, roughly 80% seen once. Germline loops: CDR1 MNHEY, CDR2 SVGAGI. This CDR3 spans 15 amino acids. The source of the sample is a study of tumor T cells in aggressive B-cell lymphoma. The rearrangement joins TRBV6-5 to TRBJ1-2; 7 bases agree with TRBD1. This TCR derives from an adult with diffuse large B cell lymphoma. The sequencing sample was made of tumor tissue. CDR3 residues: CASSYSTQGNYGYIF. CDR3 coding DNA: TGTGCCAGCAGTTACTCGACACAGGGGAACTATGGCTACATCTTC.